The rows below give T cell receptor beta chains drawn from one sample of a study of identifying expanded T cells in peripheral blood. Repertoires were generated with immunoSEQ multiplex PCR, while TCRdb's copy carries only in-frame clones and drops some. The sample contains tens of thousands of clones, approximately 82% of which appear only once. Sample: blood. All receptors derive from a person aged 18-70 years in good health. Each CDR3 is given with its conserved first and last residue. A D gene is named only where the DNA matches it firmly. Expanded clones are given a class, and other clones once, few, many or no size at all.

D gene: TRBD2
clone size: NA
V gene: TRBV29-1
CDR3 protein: CSVAGLAGAPRGTRDTQYF

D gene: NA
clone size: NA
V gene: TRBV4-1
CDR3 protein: CASSQGDGLKNIQYF

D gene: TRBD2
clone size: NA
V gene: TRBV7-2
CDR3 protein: CASSLLTSGLTDTQYF

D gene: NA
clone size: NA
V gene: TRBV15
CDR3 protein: CATSRDSSGNTEAFF

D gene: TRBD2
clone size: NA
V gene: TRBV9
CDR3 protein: CASSLSGGGGRDEQFF

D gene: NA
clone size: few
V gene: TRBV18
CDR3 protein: CASSRGRGEGYTF

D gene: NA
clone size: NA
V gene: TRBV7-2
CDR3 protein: CASSHSGFTMRGYTF

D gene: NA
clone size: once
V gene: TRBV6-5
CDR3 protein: CASSYSGGDQPQHF

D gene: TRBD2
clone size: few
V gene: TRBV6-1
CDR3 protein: CASSESLAGGQSEQFF

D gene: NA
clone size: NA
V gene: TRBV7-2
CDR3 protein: CASSRSGTRETQYF

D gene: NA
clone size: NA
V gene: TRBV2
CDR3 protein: CASSGGLVGAQIYGYTF

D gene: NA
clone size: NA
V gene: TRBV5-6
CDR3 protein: CASSDGIPAEAFF

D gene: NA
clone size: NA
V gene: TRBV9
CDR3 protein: CASSVGTLGNTEAFF

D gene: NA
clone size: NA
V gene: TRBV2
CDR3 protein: CASSEGFYTQYF

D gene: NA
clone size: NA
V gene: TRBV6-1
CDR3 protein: CASSGGVDTGELFF

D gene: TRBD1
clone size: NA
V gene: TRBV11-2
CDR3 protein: CASSNARTGLSQPQHF

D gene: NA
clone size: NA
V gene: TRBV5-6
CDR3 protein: CASSLLGGHTIYF